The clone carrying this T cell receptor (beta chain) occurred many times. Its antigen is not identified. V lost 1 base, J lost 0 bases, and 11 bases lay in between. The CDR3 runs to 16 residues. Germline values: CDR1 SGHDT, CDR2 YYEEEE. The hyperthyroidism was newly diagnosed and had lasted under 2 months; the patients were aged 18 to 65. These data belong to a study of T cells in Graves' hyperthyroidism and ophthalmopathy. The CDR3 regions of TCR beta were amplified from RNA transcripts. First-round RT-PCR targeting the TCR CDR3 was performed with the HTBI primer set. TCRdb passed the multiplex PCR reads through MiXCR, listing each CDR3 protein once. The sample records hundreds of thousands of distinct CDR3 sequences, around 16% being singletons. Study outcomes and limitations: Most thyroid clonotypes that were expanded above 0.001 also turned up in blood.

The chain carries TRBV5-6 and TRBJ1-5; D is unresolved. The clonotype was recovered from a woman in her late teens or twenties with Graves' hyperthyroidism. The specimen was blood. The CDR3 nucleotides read TGTGCCAGCAGCTTGTGGGGATCGGGTAGCAATCAGCCCCAGCATTTT. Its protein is CASSLWGSGSNQPQHF.